This T cell receptor beta chain came from a study of shared clonotypes between healthy human individuals (TCRdb year 2020). As for the study more broadly: Three men and two women, aged 18 to 49 years, made up the cohort. Per donor, three plates each were used for CD4 naive and CD4 memory, two for CD8 naive, and one for CD8 memory. To estimate repertoire size and how much clonotype sharing occurs between individuals, the study deeply sequenced the blood TCR repertoires of 4 to 6 healthy adults. To increase sequencing depth and limit assay-specific biases, TCR repertoire library preparation and sequencing were carried out by different laboratories using diverse techniques. Between about 0.8 and 9 billion PBMCs per donor were obtained by leukapheresis. Overall results and qualifications from the work: Pairwise subsampling indicated that sequencing depth was expected to affect the degree of clonotype sharing among donors. Larger estimated clonotype richness was generally found for naive subsets than for memory subsets. Even with the large sequencing depth, rarefaction of the sorted-subset datasets indicated that sequencing was incomplete. Sampling was limited to blood, and TCR repertoires in tissue likely differ from TCR repertoires in blood. Higher generation probabilities were observed for clonotypes shared by all four sorted-subset donors than for non-shared clonotypes. Sharing across four donors was observed for around 5% of naive CD4, over 3% of naive CD8, 2% to 2.5% of memory CD4, and approximately 0.41% of memory CD8 clonotypes. The small number of donors limited the genetic and exposure-history diversity represented.

Using the deep immunoSEQ assay, TCR CDR3 regions were amplified from genomic DNA by multiplex PCR. Extracted genomic DNA from each cell subset was spread evenly across all wells of several immunoSEQ 96-well plates, with each plate serving as a replicate. For sorted subsets, each replicate PCR was loaded with 200 to 250 ng genomic DNA, equivalent to about 30,000 T cell genomes. Purified libraries were quantified with a Qubit 3.0 fluorometer, sized on a Bioanalyzer 2100, and re-quantified with the KAPA Library Quantification kit. Each immunoSEQ 96-well plate was sequenced on its own single-read 150-cycle Illumina NextSeq 550 flow cell. As for the original processing: Because the immunoSEQ output held only junctional sequences and lacked quality scores, the filtering could not match the filtering applied to full-length reads. Sequences were annotated with PyIR, a Python wrapper for IgBLAST v1.9, using IMGT germline references to assign V/J genes and CDR3. Reads were filtered out if the reads had weak V/J assignments (E-value above 1e-6), no CDR3, stop codons, out-of-frame junctions, or ambiguous translated residues. A V3J clonotype was defined by an identical inferred V gene, J gene, and CDR3 amino acid sequence. The percentage overlap between two repertoires was calculated by dividing the number of shared unique clonotypes by the size of the smaller repertoire. RTK rarefaction, the Chao1 estimator, and Recon v2.1 estimates of unobserved clonotypes were used to assess repertoire richness. Generation probabilities were computed with OLGA for all TCRbeta clonotypes obtained by the gDNA method from a few donors. The immuneACCESS repertoire file appears here via TCRdb, limited to in-frame rearrangements. These files lack a portion of the clones; in checked studies, under half of the deficit traces to unresolved V genes, and the cause of the others is not known. The V and J calls and clone size come from that table; D and trimming were worked out from the DNA. This sample lists fewer than 850,000 clones; just over 95% were detected once. The ten most abundant clones make up about 0.22% of the sample.

CD8 naive samples were obtained by positive selection for CCR7 among CD45RO-negative cells, yielding a CD45RA+CCR7+ population from which TemRA cells were excluded. Healthy HIV-negative adults with no recently reported acute infections or vaccinations were included as donors. Every donor was a Caucasian adult living in Nashville, Tennessee, USA. Blood was collected by leukapheresis, and PBMCs were isolated by Ficoll-Histopaque density gradient centrifugation and then cryopreserved in liquid nitrogen vapor phase. Analytical flow cytometry was used to check the purity and quantity of each magnetically sorted T cell population. Genomic DNA was isolated from every sorted fraction and measured by UV absorbance on a Nanodrop 2000c. Details on this clone: The target of this receptor is not known. There are no base qualities to consult, and no much larger clone falls within one base. Other DNA sequences of this sample code for an identical CDR3.

This receptor was taken from a man between 25 and 39 years old in good health. The sequencing sample was made of naive CD8+ T cells sorted from blood. The sample's cell subset or site label is to be understood as: CD45RA+CCR7+.

CDR3 protein: CASSPGLSYEQYF. Read as DNA, the sequence is TGTGCCAGCAGCCCCGGACTATCCTACGAGCAGTACTTC. The chain links TRBV7-9 with TRBJ2-7, with TRBD2 tentatively as D gene (6 bases match). CDR1 and CDR2 are drawn from the germline V gene (reference sequence): SEHNR, FQNEAQ. The CDR3 sequence holds 13 residues, the cysteine and phenylalanine included. The only DNA kept is the CDR3, 39 bases in frame from the first base. The V end loses 5 bases and the J end loses 1 base, and a stretch of 9 bases separates them.